What follows describes a single T cell receptor beta chain. Here immunoSEQ multiplex PCR was the method, and the copy in TCRdb shows in-frame clones only, minus some. The profile shows under 100,000 clones, over 70% of them singletons. The data stem from a study of blood T cell repertoires in COVID-19. In the study overall: T cells, B-cell-depleted T cells, or PBMCs supplied cDNA or gDNA.

CDR3 length: 13 amino acids. In germline, CDR1 is SGHTA, CDR2 FQGNSA. Trimming removed 8 bases from V and 6 bases from J, with 14 bases in between. The gene calls are TRBV7-2 and TRBJ1-3; no clear D. The source is a man aged 80 or over with active or convalescent COVID-19. The sequencing sample was made of peripheral blood. The CDR3 spells CASQTDLANTIYF. As DNA, the CDR3 is TGTGCCAGCCAGACTGATCTGGCAAACACCATATATTTT.